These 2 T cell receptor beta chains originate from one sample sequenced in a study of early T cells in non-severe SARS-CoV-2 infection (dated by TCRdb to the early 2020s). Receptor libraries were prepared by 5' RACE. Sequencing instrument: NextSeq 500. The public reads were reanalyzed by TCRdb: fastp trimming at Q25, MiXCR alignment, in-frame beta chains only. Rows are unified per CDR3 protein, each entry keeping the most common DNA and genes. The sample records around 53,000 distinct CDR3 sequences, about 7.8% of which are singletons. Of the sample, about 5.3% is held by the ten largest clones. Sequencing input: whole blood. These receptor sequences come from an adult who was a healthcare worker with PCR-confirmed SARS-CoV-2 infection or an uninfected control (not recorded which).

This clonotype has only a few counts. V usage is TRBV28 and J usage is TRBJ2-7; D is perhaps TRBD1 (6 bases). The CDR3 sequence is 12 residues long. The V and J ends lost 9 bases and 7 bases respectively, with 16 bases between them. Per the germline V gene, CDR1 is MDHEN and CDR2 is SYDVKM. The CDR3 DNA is TGTGCCAGACAGGGTCGGGCATGGGAGCAGTACTTC. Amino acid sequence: CARQGRAWEQYF.

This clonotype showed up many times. Here the CDR3 reads CASSYQGVNDEQYF. CDR3 nucleotides: TGTGCCAGCAGCTATCAGGGGGTAAATGACGAGCAGTACTTC. The chain carries TRBV6-5 and TRBJ2-7; the match to TRBD1 covers 7 bases. V lost 6 bases and J lost 5; bases outside the gene matches: 10. CDR1 MNHEY and CDR2 SVGAGI come from the germline V gene. This CDR3 is 14 amino acids long.